This T cell receptor beta chain was obtained from a study of OX40 agonist ivuxolimab in advanced cancers. Study-wide background: Enrollees could have had prior anti-PD-1, anti-PD-L1 or anti-CTLA-4 therapy, which roughly 40% had received. Study-wide points: Compared with CD4+, CD8+ T cells on average had more expanded clones.

Here immunoSEQ multiplex PCR was the method, and the copy in TCRdb shows in-frame clones only, minus some. The table includes about 73,000 clones, about 90% detected once. For this clone: Its antigen is not known.

CDR1 and CDR2 (germline): SNHLY, FYNNEI. Trimming took 8 bases from V and 4 from J; bases not matched to a gene: 7. This CDR3 spans 14 amino acids. The receptor was isolated from an adult with an advanced solid tumor such as melanoma, head and neck, liver or kidney cancer. This chain connects TRBV2 to TRBJ1-2; 10 bases are shared with TRBD1. The sequenced sample was CD4+ or CD8+ T cells sorted from blood, obtained in a trial of the OX40 agonist ivuxolimab. The CDR3 sequence is CASGGQGVVYGYTF. The CDR3, as DNA: TGTGCCAGCGGCGGACAGGGGGTGGTCTATGGCTACACCTTC.